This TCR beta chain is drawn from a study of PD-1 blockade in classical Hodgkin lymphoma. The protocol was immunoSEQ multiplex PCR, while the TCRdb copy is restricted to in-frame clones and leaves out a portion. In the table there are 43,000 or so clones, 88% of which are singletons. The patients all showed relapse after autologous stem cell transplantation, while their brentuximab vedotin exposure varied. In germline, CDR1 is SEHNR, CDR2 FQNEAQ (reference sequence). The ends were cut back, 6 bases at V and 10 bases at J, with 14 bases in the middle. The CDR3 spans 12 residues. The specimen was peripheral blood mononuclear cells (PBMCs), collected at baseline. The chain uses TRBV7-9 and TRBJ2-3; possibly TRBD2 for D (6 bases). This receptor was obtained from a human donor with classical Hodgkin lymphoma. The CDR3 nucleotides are TGTGCCAGCAGGGTGGGGGGAAGTGCGCAGTATTTT. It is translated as CASRVGGSAQYF.